This record covers a single TCR beta chain. The CDR3 totals 14 residues. Germline CDR1 is DFQATT and CDR2 is SNEGSKA (reference sequence). Trimming cost V 1 base and J 4 bases; bases outside gene matches: 4. MiXCR, run by TCRdb on the RT-PCR reads, gives a single entry per CDR3 protein. This table holds about a million distinct CDR3 sequences, roughly 17% found once. This entry is derived from a study of patients and donors after allogeneic stem cell transplantation. Sequencing was carried out using blood, either unsorted or a sorted T cell fraction (not recorded which). This clonotype was sampled from a human donor who was either an allogeneic HSCT recipient or a stem cell or donor lymphocyte infusion donor (not recorded which). It is not recorded whose cells these are; they may come from a transplant donor. The chain uses TRBV20-1 and TRBJ1-5; 7 bases are shared with TRBD1. The CDR3 coding sequence is TGCAGTGCTAGAGCGGGACAGCCAAATCAGCCCCAGCATTTT. Translating gives CSARAGQPNQPQHF.